Shown below are 9 T cell receptor beta chains from a single sample sequenced in a study of T cell responses to AZD1222 COVID-19 vaccine. The assay was immunoSEQ multiplex PCR, and TCRdb's table has in-frame clones only and misses some. The data hold fewer than 150,000 clones, with 85% to 90% observed a single time. The sequenced sample was peripheral blood, obtained on day 0 of AZD1222 vaccination. These TCRs come from an adult in good health.

The chain couples TRBV7-2 to TRBJ1-2; D is unresolved. There are 14 residues in the CDR3. From germline, CDR1 is SGHTA and CDR2 FQGNSA. The germline V and J ends were trimmed by 1 base and 4 bases, with 10 bases remaining between them. The chain's CDR3 is CASSLDFRSYGYTF. CDR3 DNA: TGTGCCAGCAGCTTAGATTTCAGGTCCTATGGCTACACCTTC.

The genes are TRBV6-5 and TRBJ1-3; no clear D. The CDR3 is made up of 15 amino acids. Germline V gene data show CDR1 as MNHEY and CDR2 as SVGAGI. The V gene lost 5 bases and the J gene lost 0 bases, with 11 bases spanning the gap. In nucleotides, the CDR3 is TGTGCCAGCAGTCTCAACGGGAACTCTGGAAACACCATATATTTT. Its translation: CASSLNGNSGNTIYF.

The chain is built from TRBV6-5 and TRBJ2-7; D is uncertain. This CDR3 spans 15 amino acids. Trimming removed 6 bases from V and 1 base from J, with 16 bases in between. Germline CDR1 reads MNHEY; CDR2 reads SVGAGI. The CDR3, as DNA: TGTGCCAGCAGGATGAGGAGACCTCCTTCCTACGAGCAGTACTTC. Translated: CASRMRRPPSYEQYF.

The chain has TRBV10-3 and TRBJ1-2; the match to TRBD1 covers 7 bases. Germline V gene lookup returns CDR1 ENHRY and CDR2 SYGVKD. The length of the CDR3 is 13 residues. With 10 bases clipped from V and 1 base from J, the junction kept 6 bases outside the gene matches. The CDR3 DNA follows: TGTGCCACCGGCGGACAGGATAACTATGGCTACACCTTC. This codes for CATGGQDNYGYTF.

J is TRBJ2-7 and V is TRBV2, with D unclear. CDR1 is SNHLY and CDR2 is FYNNEI in the germline V gene. Trimming shortened V by 4 bases and J by 6 bases, and 4 bases separated the two germline ends. The CDR3 spans 10 residues. The CDR3 DNA sequence: TGTGCCAGCAGTGTGCTCGAGCAGTACTTC. Amino acid sequence: CASSVLEQYF.

The chain has TRBV5-4 and TRBJ2-1; D unresolved. Germline V gene sequence: CDR1 SGHNT, CDR2 YYREEE (reference sequence). V lost 4 bases to trimming and J lost 2 bases, with 13 bases between them. The CDR3 sequence is 15 residues long. The CDR3 protein is CASSRPRDPYNEQFF. The CDR3 DNA follows: TGTGCCAGCAGCCGACCCCGAGACCCCTACAATGAGCAGTTCTTC. Full variable domain (rest looked up from reference TRBV5-4 and TRBJ2-1): ETGVTQSPTHLIKTRGQQVTLRCSSQSGHNTVSWYQQALGQGPQFIFQYYREEENGRGNFPPRFSGLQFPNYSSELNVNALELDDSALYLCASSRPRDPYNEQFFGPGTRLTVL.

This rearrangement joins TRBV2 to TRBJ2-7; possibly TRBD2 for D (7 bases). Germline V CDR1 and CDR2: SNHLY, FYNNEI. This CDR3 is built from 13 residues. V was shortened by 8 bases and J by 3 bases, with 14 bases between the two germline ends. The CDR3 region is CASRMGGGYEQYF. The DNA for the CDR3 is TGTGCCAGCCGGATGGGAGGGGGCTACGAGCAGTACTTC.

The V call is TRBV29-1, the J call TRBJ1-2; D gene uncertain. From germline, CDR1 is SQVTM and CDR2 ANQGSEA. V was clipped by 6 bases and J by 5 bases, with 13 bases between them. The CDR3 spans 12 residues. The CDR3 sequence is CSVGNDGYGYTF. CDR3 sequence (DNA): TGCAGCGTCGGGAACGACGGGTATGGCTACACCTTC.

This clone was seen only once. The V call is TRBV15, the J call TRBJ1-1, with TRBD1 identical over 8 bases. The germline gives CDR1 LNHNV, CDR2 YYDKDF (reference sequence). The V segment lost 0 bases and the J segment 7 bases; nucleotides outside the gene matches: 7. This CDR3 is built from 15 residues. The CDR3 loop is CATSREAGGVGEAFF. CDR3 DNA sequence: TGTGCCACCAGCAGAGAGGCAGGGGGCGTCGGTGAAGCTTTCTTT.